The 3 T cell receptor beta chains presented below share a single source sample, sequenced in a study of T cell responses to AZD1222 COVID-19 vaccine. TCRdb's table, derived via immunoSEQ multiplex PCR, lists solely in-frame clones and lacks some. The sample includes about 130,000 clones, about nine tenths seen only once; the top ten take 20% to 25%. Sequencing used peripheral blood, obtained on day 0 of AZD1222 vaccination. The receptors stem from an adult in good health.

V usage is TRBV19 and J usage is TRBJ1-5, with 10 bases identical to TRBD1. V gave up 5 bases and J gave up 0 bases; unmatched junction bases: 7. The CDR3 covers 17 residues. In germline, CDR1 is LNHDA, CDR2 SQIVND (reference sequence). CDR3 nucleotides: TGTGCCAGTAGTGCGACGACAGGGGGCTATAGCAATCAGCCCCAGCATTTT. Its protein is CASSATTGGYSNQPQHF.

This chain joins TRBV20-1 and TRBJ1-1, with D maybe TRBD1 (6 bases). The germline V gene encodes CDR1 DFQATT and CDR2 SNEGSKA (reference sequence). The V and J ends lost 2 bases and 8 bases respectively, with 9 bases between them. This CDR3 is built from 11 residues. CDR3 region: CSARLGAEAFF. The CDR3 DNA reads as TGCAGTGCTAGATTGGGGGCGGAAGCTTTCTTT.

The rearrangement joins TRBV10-3 to TRBJ2-1; D might be TRBD1 (5 bases). The CDR3 spans 16 residues. The germline CDR1 and CDR2 sequences are ENHRY and SYGVKD. Deletions cut 3 bases from V and 1 base from J, with 13 bases between. The CDR3 DNA reads as TGTGCCATCAGTGATCGGGCAGGGCAGTCCTACAATGAGCAGTTCTTC. Protein product: CAISDRAGQSYNEQFF.